The clone carrying this T cell receptor beta chain was seen a single time. What it recognizes is unknown. The data are from a study of cytomegalovirus exposure and HLA in healthy donors. About the research overall: Earlier sequencing of about 179 million T cells yielded approximately 120 million unique TCR beta sequences. Out of a few hundred genotyped donors, roughly 78% belonged to the Caucasian-associated ancestry cluster.

The germline gives CDR1 SGHTS, CDR2 YDEGEE. The V and J ends lost 2 bases and 3 bases respectively, with 18 bases between them. This CDR3 region has 17 residues. The PCR made use of 60 Vbeta and 13 Jbeta primers. Clones were read by immunoSEQ multiplex PCR, and TCRdb kept only the in-frame ones, dropping some. The data hold about 89,000 clones, with around nine tenths observed a single time. General study results and limits: Sequencing depth roughly uniform across donors was assumed in presence/absence analyses. Most of the TCR beta V segments (in an earlier analysis) were productive either about 87% or about 30% of the time.

The TCR was taken from a man aged 30-40 years in good health and CMV-seropositive. This rearrangement joins TRBV5-8 to TRBJ1-5, with D perhaps matching TRBD1 (5 bases). Sequenced input: PBMCs. The CDR3 here is CASSFSGTSLNNQPQHF. For the CDR3, the DNA is TGTGCCAGCAGCTTCTCCGGGACTTCACTCAACAATCAGCCCCAGCATTTT.